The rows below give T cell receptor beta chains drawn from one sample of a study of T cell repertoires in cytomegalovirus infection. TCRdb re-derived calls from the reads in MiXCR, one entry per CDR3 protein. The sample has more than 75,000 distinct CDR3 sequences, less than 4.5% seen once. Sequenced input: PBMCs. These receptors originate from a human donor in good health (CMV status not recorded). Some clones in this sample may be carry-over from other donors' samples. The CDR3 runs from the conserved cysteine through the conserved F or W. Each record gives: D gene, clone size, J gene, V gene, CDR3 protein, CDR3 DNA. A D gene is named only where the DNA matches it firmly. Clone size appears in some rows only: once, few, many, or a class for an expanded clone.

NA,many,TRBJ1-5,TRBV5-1,CASSLRQPQHF,TGCGCCAGCAGCTTGCGCCAGCCCCAGCATTTT
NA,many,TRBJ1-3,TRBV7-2,CASSLYHRARSGNTIYF,TGTGCCAGCAGCTTATATCACCGAGCGCGCTCTGGAAACACCATATATTTT
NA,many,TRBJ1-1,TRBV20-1,CSALRGRGTEAFF,TGCAGTGCTCTCAGAGGGCGAGGAACTGAAGCTTTCTTT
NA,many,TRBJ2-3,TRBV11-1,CASSLNPIDSNTQYF,TGTGCCAGCAGCTTAAACCCTATCGACTCGAATACGCAGTATTTT
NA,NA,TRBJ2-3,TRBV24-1,CATSDLKFGGTDTQYF,TGTGCCACCAGTGATTTGAAGTTTGGGGGCACAGATACGCAGTATTTT
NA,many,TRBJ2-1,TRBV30,CAWTDPGLYNEQFF,TGTGCCTGGACCGACCCGGGCCTCTACAATGAGCAGTTCTTC
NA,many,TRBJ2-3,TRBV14,CASSQARRAHTDTQYF,TGTGCCAGCAGCCAGGCTAGGAGGGCACACACAGATACGCAGTATTTT
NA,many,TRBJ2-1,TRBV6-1,CASSEVGESYNEQFF,TGTGCCAGCAGTGAGGTGGGGGAATCCTACAATGAGCAGTTCTTC
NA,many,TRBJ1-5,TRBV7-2,CASSVAGIRNQPQHF,TGTGCCAGCAGCGTCGCGGGGATAAGGAATCAGCCCCAGCATTTT
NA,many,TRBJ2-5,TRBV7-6,CASSFRGAEETQYF,TGTGCCAGCAGTTTTCGGGGGGCGGAAGAGACCCAGTACTTC
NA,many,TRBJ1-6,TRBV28,CASGDNNSPLHF,TGTGCCAGCGGTGACAATAATTCACCCCTCCACTTT
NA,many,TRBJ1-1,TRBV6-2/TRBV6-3,CASRPQGLFRWNTEAFF,TGTGCCAGCAGGCCACAGGGTTTATTCAGGTGGAACACTGAAGCTTTCTTT
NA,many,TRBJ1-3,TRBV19,CASSMDTSGNTIYF,TGTGCCAGTAGTATGGACACCTCTGGAAACACCATATATTTT
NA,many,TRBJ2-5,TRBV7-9,CASSLTGGQKTQYF,TGTGCCAGCAGCTTAACCGGAGGACAGAAGACCCAGTACTTC
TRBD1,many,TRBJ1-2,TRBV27,CASSQRARDRGHGGYTF,TGTGCCAGCAGCCAGAGGGCTAGGGACAGGGGGCATGGTGGCTACACCTTC
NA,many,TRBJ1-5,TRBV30,CAWAFGGSLNQPQHF,TGTGCCTGGGCGTTCGGGGGGTCCCTGAATCAGCCCCAGCATTTT
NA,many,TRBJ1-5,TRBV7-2,CASSDSFNQPQHF,TGTGCCAGCAGCGACAGTTTTAATCAGCCCCAGCATTTT
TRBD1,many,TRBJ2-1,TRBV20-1,CSARDLAGGPMTTSYNEQFF,TGCAGTGCTAGAGATTTAGCAGGGGGCCCCATGACAACCTCCTACAATGAGCAGTTCTTC
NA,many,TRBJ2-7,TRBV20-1,CSGTTEPYEQYF,TGCAGTGGAACGACGGAACCCTACGAGCAGTACTTC
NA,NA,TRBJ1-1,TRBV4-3,CASSQLGATEAFF,TGCGCCAGCAGCCAATTGGGGGCTACTGAAGCTTTCTTT
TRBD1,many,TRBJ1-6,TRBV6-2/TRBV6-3,CASSSRGYSPLHF,TGTGCCAGCAGTTCCAGGGGGTACTCACCCCTCCACTTT
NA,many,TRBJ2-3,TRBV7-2,CASSLAPSTDTQYF,TGTGCCAGCAGCTTAGCACCGTCCACAGATACGCAGTATTTT
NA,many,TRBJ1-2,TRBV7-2,CASSFGGAGGYTF,TGTGCCAGCAGCTTCGGGGGGGCAGGTGGCTACACCTTC
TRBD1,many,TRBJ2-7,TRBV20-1,CSARDRDRVYSYEQYF,TGCAGTGCTAGAGATCGGGACAGGGTATACTCCTACGAGCAGTACTTC
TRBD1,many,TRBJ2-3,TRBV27,CASSSLGTGASTDTQYF,TGTGCCAGCAGTTCCCTAGGGACAGGGGCTAGCACAGATACGCAGTATTTT
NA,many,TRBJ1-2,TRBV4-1,CASSQADGPYGYTF,TGCGCCAGCAGCCAAGCCGACGGCCCCTATGGCTACACCTTC
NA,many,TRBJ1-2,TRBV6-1,CASSERRTENYGYTF,TGTGCCAGCAGTGAACGGAGGACAGAGAACTATGGCTACACCTTC
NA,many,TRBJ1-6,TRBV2,CASREPAVAPLHF,TGTGCCAGCAGGGAGCCCGCCGTTGCACCCCTCCACTTT